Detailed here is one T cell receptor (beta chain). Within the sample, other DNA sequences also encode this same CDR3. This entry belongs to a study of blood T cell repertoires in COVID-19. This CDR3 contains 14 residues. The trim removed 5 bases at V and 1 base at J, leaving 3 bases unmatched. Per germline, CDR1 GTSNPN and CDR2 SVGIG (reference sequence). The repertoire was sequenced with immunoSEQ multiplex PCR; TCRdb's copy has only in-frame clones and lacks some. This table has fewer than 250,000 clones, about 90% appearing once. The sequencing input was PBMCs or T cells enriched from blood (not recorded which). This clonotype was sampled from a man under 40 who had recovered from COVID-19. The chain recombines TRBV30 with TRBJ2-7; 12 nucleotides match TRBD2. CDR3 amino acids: CAWGLAGGSYEQYF. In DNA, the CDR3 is TGTGCCTGGGGGCTAGCGGGAGGGTCCTACGAGCAGTACTTC.